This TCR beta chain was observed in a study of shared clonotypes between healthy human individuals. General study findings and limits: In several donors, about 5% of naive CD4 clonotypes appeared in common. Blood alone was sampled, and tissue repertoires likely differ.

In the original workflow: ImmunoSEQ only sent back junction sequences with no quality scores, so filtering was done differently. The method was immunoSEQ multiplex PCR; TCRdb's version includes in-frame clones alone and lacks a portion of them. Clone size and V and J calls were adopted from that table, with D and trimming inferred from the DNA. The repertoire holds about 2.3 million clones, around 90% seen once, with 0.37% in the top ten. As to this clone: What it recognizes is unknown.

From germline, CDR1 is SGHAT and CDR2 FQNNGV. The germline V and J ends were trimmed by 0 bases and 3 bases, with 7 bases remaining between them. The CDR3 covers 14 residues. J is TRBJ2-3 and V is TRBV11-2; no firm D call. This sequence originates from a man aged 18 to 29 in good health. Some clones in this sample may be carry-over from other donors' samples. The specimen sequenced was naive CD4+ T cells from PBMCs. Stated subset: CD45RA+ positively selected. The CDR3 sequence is CASSLDRWTDTQYF. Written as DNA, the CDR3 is TGTGCCAGCAGCTTAGATCGTTGGACAGATACGCAGTATTTT.